This TCR beta chain was identified in a study of CD8 T cells in ankylosing spondylitis. Study-level points and caveats: Disease-linked clones reportedly concentrated significantly in matched ankylosing spondylitis synovial fluid. Disease-associated clonotypes exhibited CD8+ identity and were relatively infrequent in peripheral blood.

This clonotype appeared many times. Its antigen is undetermined. This CDR3 has 14 residues. Trimming removed 1 base from V and 8 bases from J; junction bases left unmatched: 3. Germline lookup yields CDR1 SEHNR and CDR2 FQNEAQ (reference sequence). TCRdb passed the 5' RACE reads through MiXCR, listing each CDR3 protein once. Counted here are about 300,000 distinct CDR3 sequences, around a tenth occurring once; the ten biggest clones make up roughly 9%. Specimen: blood, either unsorted or a sorted T cell fraction (not recorded which). The chain links TRBV7-9 to TRBJ2-1; 9 bases align to TRBD2. The source is a female donor with ankylosing spondylitis or in good health (not recorded which). The CDR3 spells CASSLGGLADEQFF. The CDR3 coding sequence is TGTGCCAGCAGCTTAGGGGGACTAGCCGATGAGCAGTTCTTC.